The next 14 T cell receptor beta chains were all read from a single sample in a study of shared clonotypes between healthy human individuals. Assay used: immunoSEQ multiplex PCR; TCRdb lists only in-frame clones, some missing. This repertoire shows a few million clones, just under 95% found once; its top ten account for under 2%. Only CD45RO-negative cells positively selected for CCR7 counted as naive CD8 cells, so terminally differentiated effector memory CD45RA+ cells were excluded. Sample: naive CD8+ T cells from PBMCs. The receptors here all came from a man aged 18 to 35 in good health. Some clones in this sample may be carry-over from other donors' samples.

The rearrangement links TRBV7-3 to TRBJ2-6; tentatively, D is TRBD2 (5 bases). Trimming stripped 4 bases from V and 0 bases from J, with 7 bases between. Looked up from germline, CDR1 is SGHTA and CDR2 is FQGTGA. The CDR3 length is 15 residues. CDR3 residues: CASSSGDSGANVLTF. The CDR3 DNA reads TGTGCCAGCAGCTCCGGGGACTCTGGGGCCAACGTCCTGACTTTC.

The V gene is TRBV7-9, the J gene TRBJ1-2; a possible D gene is TRBD1 (5 bases). Germline CDR1 is SEHNR and CDR2 is FQNEAQ (reference sequence). V was shortened by 4 bases and J by 5 bases, with 8 bases between the two germline ends. This CDR3 is 12 amino acids long. CDR3 DNA: TGTGCCAGCAGCTCAGGGAAATATGGCTACACCTTC. Amino acids: CASSSGKYGYTF.

This chain uses TRBV6-5 with TRBJ1-4; 7 bases match TRBD1. The CDR3 is 16 residues long. V was pared by 2 bases and J by 2 bases, with 5 bases of the junction left unmatched. Germline V gene sequence: CDR1 MNHEY, CDR2 SVGAGI. The CDR3 DNA is TGTGCCAGCAGTTACGGCAGGGGGTTGACTAATGAAAAACTGTTTTTT. It is translated as CASSYGRGLTNEKLFF.

This clone was seen only once. This chain joins TRBV7-3 and TRBJ1-4; 12 bases fit TRBD1. CDR3 length: 15 amino acids. CDR1 is SGHTA and CDR2 is FQGTGA in the germline V gene. V shed 9 bases and J 5 bases; nucleotides not matched to a gene: 7. The CDR3: CARRGQGASNEKLFF. DNA for the CDR3: TGTGCCAGGAGGGGACAGGGGGCATCGAATGAAAAACTGTTTTTT.

The CDR3 region is CASSPYSGRAYNEQFF. CDR3 DNA: TGTGCCAGCAGCCCATATAGCGGGAGGGCCTACAATGAGCAGTTCTTC. This rearrangement joins TRBV7-3 to TRBJ2-1; 11 bases match TRBD2. Germline V gene data show CDR1 as SGHTA and CDR2 as FQGTGA. The CDR3 covers 16 residues. V shed 5 bases and J 2 bases; nucleotides not matched to a gene: 5.

The chain combines TRBV4-1 with TRBJ2-2, with D hard to call. The CDR3 is 13 residues long. The ends were cut back, 4 bases at V and 6 bases at J, with 9 bases in the middle. Germline V gene sequence: CDR1 MGHRA, CDR2 YSYEKL. The CDR3 loop is CASSLYLSGELFF. In DNA, the CDR3 is TGCGCCAGCAGCCTTTACCTGTCCGGGGAGCTGTTTTTT.

The chain has TRBV30 and TRBJ2-1; TRBD2 matches at 8 bases. Looked up from germline, CDR1 is GTSNPN and CDR2 is SVGIG (reference sequence). This CDR3 has 14 residues. The V segment lost 2 bases and the J segment 9 bases; nucleotides outside the gene matches: 9. The CDR3 sequence is CAWSIERELAEQFF. CDR3 DNA: TGTGCCTGGAGTATTGAGCGGGAGTTAGCTGAGCAGTTCTTC.

About this clone itself: Other DNA sequences in this sample translate to the same CDR3. V and J are TRBV28 and TRBJ1-1, with D possibly matching TRBD1 (6 bases). The ends were cut back, 3 bases at V and 5 bases at J, with 7 bases in the middle. Per germline, CDR1 MDHEN and CDR2 SYDVKM. The CDR3 runs 12 residues. The CDR3 DNA follows: TGTGCCAGCAGTTTTCAGGGGACTGAAGCTTTCTTT. It yields the protein CASSFQGTEAFF.

J is TRBJ2-1 and V is TRBV15; no clear D gene. The CDR3 covers 15 residues. CDR1 is LNHNV and CDR2 is YYDKDF in the germline V gene (reference sequence). The germline V and J ends were trimmed by 0 bases and 8 bases, with 14 bases remaining between them. DNA of the CDR3: TGTGCCACCAGCAGAGATGCTAGTCTGGTCGATGAGCAGTTCTTC. This translates into CATSRDASLVDEQFF.

The chain joins TRBV4-1 to TRBJ1-1; possible D gene TRBD1, 6 bases. Trimming stripped 0 bases from V and 1 base from J, with 9 bases between. Germline V lookup: CDR1 MGHRA, CDR2 YSYEKL. The CDR3 runs to 15 residues. The DNA for the CDR3 is TGCGCCAGCAGCCAAGACCGGGGGGCGAACACTGAAGCTTTCTTT. Amino acids: CASSQDRGANTEAFF.

The chain links TRBV7-2 to TRBJ2-1; D tentatively reads TRBD1 or TRBD2 (6 bases each). CDR3 length equals 12 residues. CDR1 SGHTA and CDR2 FQGNSA come from the germline V gene. V dropped 5 bases and J dropped 8 bases, with 10 bases sitting between them. The chain's CDR3 is CASSKGGYEQFF. CDR3 sequence (DNA): TGTGCCAGCAGCAAGGGGGGCTATGAGCAGTTCTTC.

The chain combines TRBV28 with TRBJ2-5; possible D gene TRBD2, 5 bases. V shed 6 bases and J shed 2 bases, with 10 bases lying between them. The CDR3 runs 13 residues. Germline V gene lookup returns CDR1 MDHEN and CDR2 SYDVKM. CDR3 in DNA: TGTGCCAGCAGCATCCGGGGTCAAGAGACCCAGTACTTC. Its translation: CASSIRGQETQYF. Supplemented by reference TRBV28 and TRBJ2-5, the full variable domain reads DVKVTQSSRYLVKRTGEKVFLECVQDMDHENMFWYRQDPGLGLRLIYFSYDVKMKEKGDIPEGYSVSREKKERFSLILESASTNQTSMYLCASSIRGQETQYFGPGTRLLVL.

The chain is built from TRBV15 and TRBJ2-7; possible D gene TRBD1, 6 bases. Germline CDR1 and CDR2: LNHNV and YYDKDF (reference sequence). Trimming stripped 8 bases from V and 0 bases from J, with 11 bases between. The CDR3 runs 13 residues. The CDR3 protein is CATRDMSSYEQYF. For the CDR3, the DNA is TGTGCCACCCGGGACATGAGCTCCTACGAGCAGTACTTC.

J is TRBJ2-3 and V is TRBV7-7; D unclear. This CDR3 comprises 11 residues. Trimming removed 7 bases from V and 6 bases from J, with 8 bases in between. Per germline, CDR1 SSHAT and CDR2 FNYEAQ (reference sequence). CDR3 amino acids: CASTNGDTQYF. The CDR3 region has the DNA TGTGCCAGCACTAACGGGGATACGCAGTATTTT.